This TCR beta chain came from a study of tumour-infiltrating T cells in Burkitt lymphoma. Germline V gives CDR1 SGHVS, CDR2 FNYEAQ. The CDR3 totals 16 residues. V lost 5 bases and J lost 2, with 18 bases in between. Profiling relied on immunoSEQ multiplex PCR, and the TCRdb table lists in-frame clones only, not all of them. Here the sample spans about 7,100 clones, approximately 17% being singletons. This TCR derives from a human donor with diffuse large B-cell lymphoma. Sequenced input: tumor tissue. The chain couples TRBV7-6 to TRBJ2-5; the D gene is possibly TRBD1 (5 bases). CDR3 in DNA: TGTGCCAGCAGCCTAGGGGCAGGGTCATTTCAAGAGACCCAGTACTTC. Its protein is CASSLGAGSFQETQYF. The variable domain in full, completed from reference TRBV7-6 and TRBJ2-5, reads GAGVSQSPRYKVTKRGQDVALRCDPISGHVSLYWYRQALGQGPEFLTYFNYEAQQDKSGLPNDRFSAERPEGSISTLTIQRTEQRDSAMYRCASSLGAGSFQETQYFGPGTRLLVL.